The 31 T cell receptor beta chains reported below all come from one sample, sequenced in a study of T-cell reconstitution after alpha-beta-depleted transplantation in children. TCRbeta library preparation incorporated unique molecular identifiers. One entry per CDR3 protein results from TCRdb running MiXCR on the PCR reads. The top ten clones hold 1.1% of a sample with roughly 590,000 distinct CDR3 sequences, approximately 16% of them seen once. The source was PBMCs from the stem cell graft donor, collected from the stem cell graft. Receptor source: a human donor who donated a stem cell graft to a child with acute myeloid leukemia.

This chain connects TRBV10-2 to TRBJ2-1; TRBD2 matches 7 bases. The CDR3 sequence is 16 residues long. With V trimmed by 0 bases and J by 4 bases, 6 bases remained unmatched. Germline-derived CDR1 and CDR2 are WSHSY and SAAADI. The CDR3 reads CASSESVGGLYNEQFF. In nucleotides, the CDR3 is TGCGCCAGCAGTGAGTCGGTCGGGGGGTTATACAATGAGCAGTTCTTC.

This clonotype has ten or more counts. This chain connects TRBV5-1 to TRBJ2-1, with D unresolved. CDR1 is SGHRS, CDR2 YFSETQ, per germline. This CDR3 is 14 amino acids long. The V gene lost 4 bases and the J gene lost 4 bases, with 12 bases spanning the gap. CDR3 sequence reads: CASSRRTEYNEQFF. For the CDR3, the DNA is TGCGCCAGCAGCCGACGGACGGAGTACAATGAGCAGTTCTTC.

The J gene is TRBJ1-6, the V gene TRBV5-5; 8 bases line up with TRBD1. The length of the CDR3 is 15 residues. Germline trimming cut 4 bases from V and 8 bases from J; bases unmatched to any gene: 8. Germline assignment: CDR1 SGHKS and CDR2 YYEKEE (reference sequence). CDR3 coding DNA: TGTGCCAGCAGCGCTTTGACAGGGGTAGATTCACCCCTCCACTTT. Residues: CASSALTGVDSPLHF.

The chain recombines TRBV28 with TRBJ1-5; TRBD1 agrees at 8 bases. V dropped 4 bases and J dropped 6; count of bases not matched to a gene: 5. This CDR3 spans 14 amino acids. Germline V CDR1 and CDR2: MDHEN, SYDVKM. Written as DNA, the CDR3 is TGTGCCAGCAGTTCGACAGGGGTAAGTCAGCCCCAGCATTTT. Translation gives CASSSTGVSQPQHF. The full variable domain, with the rest looked up from reference TRBV28 and TRBJ1-5, is DVKVTQSSRYLVKRTGEKVFLECVQDMDHENMFWYRQDPGLGLRLIYFSYDVKMKEKGDIPEGYSVSREKKERFSLILESASTNQTSMYLCASSSTGVSQPQHFGDGTRLSIL.

This clonotype was counted between two and nine times. CDR3 nucleotides: TGCGCCAGCAGCCGTATTTCGACCGGGACCCAGCGTGGAGGCGCAGATACGCAGTATTTT. This sequence encodes CASSRISTGTQRGGADTQYF. V and J are TRBV5-1 and TRBJ2-3; the D gene could be TRBD1 or TRBD2 (5 bases each). The germline gives CDR1 SGHRS, CDR2 YFSETQ. The ends were cut back, 4 bases at V and 4 bases at J, with 31 bases in the middle. This CDR3 is built from 20 residues. Full variable domain (outside the CDR3, taken from reference TRBV5-1 and TRBJ2-3): KAGVTQTPRYLIKTRGQQVTLSCSPISGHRSVSWYQQTPGQGLQFLFEYFSETQRNKGNFPGRFSGRQFSNSRSEMNVSTLELGDSALYLCASSRISTGTQRGGADTQYFGPGTRLTVL.

This clonotype was counted at least ten times. This chain uses TRBV7-9 with TRBJ2-1; 8 positions agree with TRBD2. With V trimmed by 8 bases and J by 2 bases, 5 bases remained unmatched. The length of the CDR3 is 14 residues. Germline V gene sequence: CDR1 SEHNR, CDR2 FQNEAQ (reference sequence). The CDR3 reads CASRGGITYNEQFF. As DNA, the CDR3 is TGTGCCAGCCGGGGGGGCATAACCTACAATGAGCAGTTCTTC.

The chain joins TRBV25-1 to TRBJ1-4, with a weak D call TRBD1 (5 bases). The CDR3 runs to 14 residues. Germline V gives CDR1 MGHDK, CDR2 SYGVNS. The V end lost 6 bases, the J end lost 4 bases, and 12 bases lay between the germline ends. This CDR3 reads CASRKWGDNEKLFF. The CDR3 DNA reads TGTGCCAGCAGAAAATGGGGGGATAATGAAAAACTGTTTTTT.

Many counts were recorded for this clonotype. J is TRBJ1-6 and V is TRBV20-1, with TRBD1 matching 10 bases. From germline, CDR1 is DFQATT and CDR2 SNEGSKA (reference sequence). This CDR3 spans 16 amino acids. With 1 base clipped from V and 6 bases from J, the junction kept 6 bases outside the gene matches. CDR3 coding DNA: TGCAGTGCTAGAGTTAGACAGGGGGCAACTAATTCACCCCTCCACTTT. Translation gives CSARVRQGATNSPLHF.

This sequence joins TRBV4-1 and TRBJ1-2; the D gene is possibly TRBD1 (6 bases). Germline lookup yields CDR1 MGHRA and CDR2 YSYEKL. CDR3 length equals 15 residues. V lost 3 bases and J lost 6, with 17 bases in between. The CDR3 region is CASSHRQAEPDGYTF. The CDR3, as DNA: TGCGCCAGCAGCCATCGACAGGCCGAACCAGATGGCTACACCTTC.

CDR3 protein: CASSQYLWTANTEAFF. CDR3 nucleotides: TGTGCCAGCAGCCAATACCTTTGGACAGCGAACACTGAAGCTTTCTTT. The rearrangement links TRBV3-1 to TRBJ1-1, with D possibly TRBD1 on 6 matching bases. Germline CDR1 is LGHDT and CDR2 is YNNKEL (reference sequence). The CDR3 sequence is 16 residues long. Trimming pared 2 bases from V and 1 base from J, leaving 14 bases between.

There are many counts of this clonotype. The gene calls are TRBV4-3 and TRBJ1-1; 7 bases agree with TRBD1. Germline V gene lookup returns CDR1 LGHNA and CDR2 YSLEER. Trimming removed 3 bases from V and 1 base from J; junction bases left unmatched: 2. This CDR3 contains 14 residues. The DNA of the CDR3 is TGCGCCAGCAGCCACGGACAGGCGAACACTGAAGCTTTCTTT. Amino acid sequence: CASSHGQANTEAFF.

This clonotype was detected only a few times. CDR3 nucleotides: TGTGCCAGCAGTTCCCTGACAGGGAGTAAGGTGATGGGAGCTTTCTTT. Translated: CASSSLTGSKVMGAFF. The chain recombines TRBV6-5 with TRBJ1-1, with 7 positions matching TRBD1. Unmatched junction bases numbered 18, after V lost 4 bases and J lost 10 bases. Germline CDR1 reads MNHEY; CDR2 reads SVGAGI. This CDR3 is built from 16 residues.

The rearrangement links TRBV20-1 to TRBJ2-1; 7 nucleotides line up with TRBD2. V trimming: 3 bases; J trimming: 7 bases; junction bases outside the gene matches: 9. CDR1 DFQATT and CDR2 SNEGSKA come from the germline V gene (reference sequence). The CDR3 length is 14 residues. The CDR3 sequence is CSASERGTDNEQFF. CDR3 coding DNA: TGCAGTGCTAGCGAGCGGGGAACCGATAATGAGCAGTTCTTC.

This chain uses TRBV24-1 with TRBJ2-1; TRBD2 agrees at 7 bases. This CDR3 contains 16 residues. Trimming cost V 0 bases and J 5 bases; bases outside gene matches: 6. Germline CDR1 and CDR2: KGHDR and SFDVKD. The CDR3 loop reads CATSDLGDYGNNEQFF. As DNA, the CDR3 is TGTGCCACCAGTGATTTGGGGGACTATGGGAACAATGAGCAGTTCTTC.

The sample holds a few counts of this clonotype. The chain uses TRBV10-3 and TRBJ2-7; D unresolved. The germline CDR1 and CDR2 sequences are ENHRY and SYGVKD. The germline V and J ends were trimmed by 0 bases and 2 bases, with 8 bases remaining between them. The CDR3 totals 14 residues. DNA for the CDR3: TGTGCCATCAGTGAGTCGACTGGTCCCTACGAGCAGTACGTC. Translating it yields CAISESTGPYEQYV.

This clonotype was found many times. The rearrangement joins TRBV4-3 to TRBJ1-2; D uncertain. V dropped 4 bases and J dropped 7 bases, with 16 bases sitting between them. Germline lookup yields CDR1 LGHNA and CDR2 YSLEER. The CDR3 has 14 amino acids. DNA for the CDR3: TGCGCCAGCAGCCCCTTGCAGGACGTGGCTGGCTACACCTTC. Protein product: CASSPLQDVAGYTF.

The chain combines TRBV13 with TRBJ2-7, with D possibly being TRBD1 (6 bases). Germline CDR1 and CDR2: PRHDT and FYEKMQ (reference sequence). V was pared by 5 bases and J by 3 bases, with 14 bases between. The CDR3 length is 14 residues. In nucleotides, the CDR3 is TGTGCCAGCAGCGCCCCAGGGGAGAGCTACGAGCAGTACTTC. This codes for CASSAPGESYEQYF.

The chain combines TRBV28 with TRBJ1-5; maybe TRBD1 (5 bases). CDR3 size: 17 residues. V was trimmed by 5 bases and J by 6 bases, leaving 23 bases between them. Per the germline V gene, CDR1 is MDHEN and CDR2 is SYDVKM. In DNA, the CDR3 is TGTGCCAGCAGTCCAATAGGTAGTGGGCAGGGTCGTCAGCCCCAGCATTTT. Protein: CASSPIGSGQGRQPQHF.

This clonotype was found many times. A junction boundary mismatches the germline segment, possibly from a read error. CDR3 sequence: CATTSGAGQEFF. CDR3 bases: TGTGCCACTACTTCAGGGGCCGGGCAGGAGTTCTTT. The chain joins TRBV25-1 to TRBJ1-6; a weak D match, TRBD1 (6 bases). The V gene's germline CDR1 is MGHDK and CDR2 SYGVNS. CDR3 length: 12 amino acids. The variable domain in full, completed from reference TRBV25-1 and TRBJ1-6, reads EADIYQTPRYLVIGTGKKITLECSQTMGHDKMYWYQQDPGMELHLIHYSYGVNSTEKGDLSSESTVSRIRTEHFPLTLESARPSHTSQYLCATTSGAGQEFFGNGTRLTVT.

This rearrangement joins TRBV27 to TRBJ1-5; D not certain. Germline V gene sequence: CDR1 MNHEY, CDR2 SMNVEV (reference sequence). Trimming pared 2 bases from V and 9 bases from J, leaving 11 bases between. There are 13 residues in the CDR3. The DNA of the CDR3 is TGTGCCAGCAGTTTAGGGCCGTTTGTGCCCCAGCATTTT. Translated, it gives CASSLGPFVPQHF.

This clonotype was counted at least ten times. CDR3 sequence reads: CASSYTTERETQYF. DNA for the CDR3: TGTGCCAGCAGTTACACGACAGAACGAGAGACCCAGTACTTC. The chain recombines TRBV6-2 or TRBV6-3 with TRBJ2-5, with D possibly TRBD1 on 5 matching bases. Germline V gene lookup returns CDR1 MNHEY and CDR2 SVGEGT. This CDR3 is built from 14 residues. V lost 2 bases and J lost 4, with 11 bases in between.

This chain joins TRBV9 and TRBJ2-3; 7 bases map to TRBD1. J was trimmed by 0 bases and V by 0 bases; bases with no gene match: 7. Germline V CDR1 and CDR2: SGDLS, YYNGEE. The CDR3 is 17 residues long. The CDR3 loop is CASSVDPGQVSTDTQYF. As DNA, the CDR3 is TGTGCCAGCAGCGTAGACCCAGGACAGGTCAGCACAGATACGCAGTATTTT.

CDR3 sequence (DNA): TGTGCCAGCAGCGTACCTGCACAGGGGGCGCCTGGCTACACCTTC. It encodes CASSVPAQGAPGYTF. The chain joins TRBV7-8 to TRBJ1-2, with TRBD1 identical over 9 bases. Germline V gene sequence: CDR1 SGHVS, CDR2 FQNEAQ. The CDR3 length is 15 residues. Trimming took 5 bases from V and 7 from J; bases not matched to a gene: 11.

This clonotype was observed at least ten times. V usage is TRBV20-1 and J usage is TRBJ2-7; D is uncertain. The V gene lost 4 bases and the J gene lost 4 bases, with 8 bases spanning the gap. Germline CDR1 reads DFQATT; CDR2 reads SNEGSKA (reference sequence). This CDR3 has 11 residues. The CDR3 region has the DNA TGCAGTGCTATGGACCCATACGAGCAGTACTTC. Protein sequence: CSAMDPYEQYF.

J is TRBJ1-5 and V is TRBV5-5; D call uncertain. In germline, CDR1 is SGHKS, CDR2 YYEKEE (reference sequence). Trimming removed 4 bases from V and 10 bases from J, with 21 bases in between. The CDR3 runs 15 residues. CDR3 sequence reads: CASSTFEDRDRPQHF. DNA of the CDR3: TGTGCCAGCAGCACGTTTGAGGACCGCGATCGTCCCCAGCATTTT.

This clonotype was seen more than once but under ten times. The chain has TRBV7-9 and TRBJ2-1, with 9 positions matching TRBD1. V dropped 5 bases and J dropped 12; count of bases not matched to a gene: 14. The CDR3 is 15 residues long. CDR1 and CDR2 (germline): SEHNR, FQNEAQ (reference sequence). The CDR3 bases are TGTGCCAGCAGCCCACCGGCACAGGGGGCCATGGGGCAGTTCTTC. This codes for CASSPPAQGAMGQFF.

This clonotype was found a few times. The rearrangement links TRBV6-2 or TRBV6-3 to TRBJ2-6; 7 nucleotides agree with TRBD1. Looked up from germline, CDR1 is MNHEY and CDR2 is SVGEGT. Trimming cost V 11 bases and J 0 bases; bases outside gene matches: 13. CDR3 length: 17 residues. The CDR3 DNA reads as TGTGCCGGTGCAAAGTGGACAGGAGGCTCTGGGGCCAACGTCCTGACTTTC. This encodes CAGAKWTGGSGANVLTF.

This clonotype showed up just a few times. V and J are TRBV20-1 and TRBJ1-4; D is uncertain. Trimming left V 1 base short and J 4 bases short, with 13 bases between. CDR1 DFQATT and CDR2 SNEGSKA come from the germline V gene (reference sequence). The length of the CDR3 is 15 residues. This chain's CDR3 is CSARGSGRNNEKLFF. CDR3 DNA sequence: TGCAGTGCTAGAGGGTCCGGCAGAAATAATGAAAAACTGTTTTTT.

This clonotype was detected many times. The genes are TRBV20-1 and TRBJ2-2; D is unresolved. The ends were cut back, 0 bases at V and 4 bases at J, with 3 bases in the middle. Germline values: CDR1 DFQATT, CDR2 SNEGSKA (reference sequence). The CDR3 contains 12 residues. CDR3 loop: CSARDGTGELFF. Here the CDR3 DNA reads TGCAGTGCTAGAGATGGCACCGGGGAGCTGTTTTTT.

There are a few counts of this clonotype. This CDR3 is CATNQGGSYNEQFF. In nucleotides, the CDR3 is TGTGCCACTAACCAGGGGGGTTCCTACAATGAGCAGTTCTTC. The chain joins TRBV15 to TRBJ2-1, with a possible D match to TRBD1 (7 bases). Per the germline V gene, CDR1 is LNHNV and CDR2 is YYDKDF (reference sequence). The CDR3 has 14 amino acids. The germline V and J ends were trimmed by 9 bases and 1 base, with 13 bases remaining between them.

This CDR3 is CASSVDGTNTEAFF. The CDR3 coding sequence is TGCGCCAGCAGCGTGGACGGAACAAACACTGAAGCTTTCTTT. J is TRBJ1-1 and V is TRBV5-1; D is unclear. This CDR3 spans 14 amino acids. V was clipped by 4 bases and J by 2 bases, with 12 bases between them. In germline, CDR1 is SGHRS, CDR2 YFSETQ.